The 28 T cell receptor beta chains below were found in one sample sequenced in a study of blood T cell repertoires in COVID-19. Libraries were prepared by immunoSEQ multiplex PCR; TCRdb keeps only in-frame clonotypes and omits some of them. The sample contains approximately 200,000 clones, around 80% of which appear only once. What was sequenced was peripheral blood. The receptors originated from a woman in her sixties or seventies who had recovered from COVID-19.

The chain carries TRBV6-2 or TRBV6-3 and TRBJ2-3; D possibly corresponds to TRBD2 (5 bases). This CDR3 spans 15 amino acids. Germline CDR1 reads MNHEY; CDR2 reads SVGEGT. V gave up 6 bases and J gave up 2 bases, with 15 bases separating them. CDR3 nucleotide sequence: TGTGCCAGCAGCTCGTCGTCGGGGATCACAGATACGCAGTATTTT. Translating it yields CASSSSSGITDTQYF.

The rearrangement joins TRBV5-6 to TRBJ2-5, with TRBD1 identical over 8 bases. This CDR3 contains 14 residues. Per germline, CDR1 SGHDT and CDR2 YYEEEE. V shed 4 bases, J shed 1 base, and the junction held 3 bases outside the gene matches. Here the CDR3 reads CASSRTGIQETQYF. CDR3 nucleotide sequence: TGTGCCAGCAGCCGGACAGGGATCCAAGAGACCCAGTACTTC. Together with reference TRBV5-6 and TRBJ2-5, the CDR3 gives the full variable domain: DAGVTQSPTHLIKTRGQQVTLRCSPKSGHDTVSWYQQALGQGPQFIFQYYEEEERQRGNFPDRFSGHQFPNYSSELNVNALLLGDSALYLCASSRTGIQETQYFGPGTRLLVL.

The CDR3 sequence: CASSQGQGFYEQYF. As DNA, the CDR3 is TGTGCCAGCAGCCAAGGACAGGGGTTCTACGAGCAGTACTTC. This rearrangement joins TRBV13 to TRBJ2-7; TRBD1 aligns across 9 bases. Germline CDR1 PRHDT, CDR2 FYEKMQ (reference sequence). Trimming cost V 5 bases and J 3 bases; bases outside gene matches: 5. This CDR3 spans 14 amino acids.

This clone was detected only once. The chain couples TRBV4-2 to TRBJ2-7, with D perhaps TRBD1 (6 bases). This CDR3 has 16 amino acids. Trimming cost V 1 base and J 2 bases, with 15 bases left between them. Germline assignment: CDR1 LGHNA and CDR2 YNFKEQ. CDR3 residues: CASSQAPGTQTYEQYF. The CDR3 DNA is TGTGCCAGCAGCCAAGCTCCCGGGACACAGACCTACGAGCAGTACTTC.

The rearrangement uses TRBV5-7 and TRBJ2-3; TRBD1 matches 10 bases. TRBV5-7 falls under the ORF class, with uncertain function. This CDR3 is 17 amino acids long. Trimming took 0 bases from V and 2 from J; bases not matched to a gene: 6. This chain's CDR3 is CASSLELTGGYTDTQYF. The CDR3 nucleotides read TGTGCCAGCAGCTTGGAACTGACAGGGGGCTACACAGATACGCAGTATTTT.

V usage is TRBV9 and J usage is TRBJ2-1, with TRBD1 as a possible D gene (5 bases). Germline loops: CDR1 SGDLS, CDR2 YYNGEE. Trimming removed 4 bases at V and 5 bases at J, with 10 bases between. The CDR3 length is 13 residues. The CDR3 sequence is CASSINRNNEQFF. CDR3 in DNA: TGTGCCAGCAGCATAAACAGGAACAATGAGCAGTTCTTC.

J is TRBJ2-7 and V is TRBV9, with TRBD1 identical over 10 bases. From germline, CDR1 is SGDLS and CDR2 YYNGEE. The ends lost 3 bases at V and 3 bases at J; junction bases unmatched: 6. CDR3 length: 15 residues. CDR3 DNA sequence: TGTGCCAGCAGCGAGGGACAGGGGATAAGCTACGAGCAGTACTTC. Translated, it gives CASSEGQGISYEQYF.

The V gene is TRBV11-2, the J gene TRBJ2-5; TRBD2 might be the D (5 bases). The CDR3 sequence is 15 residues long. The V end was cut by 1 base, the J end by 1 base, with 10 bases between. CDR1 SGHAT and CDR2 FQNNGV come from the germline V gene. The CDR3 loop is CASSLGPGTQETQYF. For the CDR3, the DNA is TGTGCCAGCAGCTTAGGTCCGGGAACCCAAGAGACCCAGTACTTC.

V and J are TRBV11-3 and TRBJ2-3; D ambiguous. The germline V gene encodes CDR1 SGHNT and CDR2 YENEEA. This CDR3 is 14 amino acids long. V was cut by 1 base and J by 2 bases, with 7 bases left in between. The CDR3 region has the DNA TGTGCCAGCAGCTTAGGAGAGCCCACAGATACGCAGTATTTT. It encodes CASSLGEPTDTQYF.

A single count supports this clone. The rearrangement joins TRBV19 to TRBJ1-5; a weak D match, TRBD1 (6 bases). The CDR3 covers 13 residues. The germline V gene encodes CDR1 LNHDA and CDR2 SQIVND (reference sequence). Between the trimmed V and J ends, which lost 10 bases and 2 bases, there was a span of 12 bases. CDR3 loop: CATAKGGNQPQHF. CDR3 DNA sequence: TGTGCCACAGCAAAGGGGGGCAATCAGCCCCAGCATTTT.

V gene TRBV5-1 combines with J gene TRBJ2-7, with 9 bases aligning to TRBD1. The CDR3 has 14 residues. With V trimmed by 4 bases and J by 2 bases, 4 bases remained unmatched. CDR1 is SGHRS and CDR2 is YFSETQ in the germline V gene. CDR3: CASSLRTGAYEQYF. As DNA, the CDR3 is TGCGCCAGCAGCCTTCGGACAGGGGCCTACGAGCAGTACTTC.

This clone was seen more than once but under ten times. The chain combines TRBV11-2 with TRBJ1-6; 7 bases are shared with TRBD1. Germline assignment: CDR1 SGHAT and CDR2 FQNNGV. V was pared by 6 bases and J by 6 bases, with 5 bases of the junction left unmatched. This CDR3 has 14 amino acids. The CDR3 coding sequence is TGTGCCAGCAGTTTTACAGGGGCTAATTCACCCCTCCACTTT. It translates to CASSFTGANSPLHF.

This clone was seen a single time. This CDR3 reads CASSDLRGNEQFF. CDR3 bases: TGTGCCAGCAGTGACCTTCGGGGTAATGAGCAGTTCTTC. The chain recombines TRBV6-1 with TRBJ2-1; a weak D match, TRBD2 (5 bases). Germline loops: CDR1 MNHNS, CDR2 SASEGT. V was shortened by 3 bases and J by 7 bases, with 10 bases between the two germline ends. The CDR3 sequence is 13 residues long.

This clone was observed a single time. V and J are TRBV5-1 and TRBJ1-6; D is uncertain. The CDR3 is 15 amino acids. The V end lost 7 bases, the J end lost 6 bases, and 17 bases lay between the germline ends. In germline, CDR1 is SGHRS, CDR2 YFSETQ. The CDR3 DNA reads TGCGCCAGCGCCGAGGGAGGGCCCCGTAATTCACCCCTCCACTTT. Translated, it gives CASAEGGPRNSPLHF.

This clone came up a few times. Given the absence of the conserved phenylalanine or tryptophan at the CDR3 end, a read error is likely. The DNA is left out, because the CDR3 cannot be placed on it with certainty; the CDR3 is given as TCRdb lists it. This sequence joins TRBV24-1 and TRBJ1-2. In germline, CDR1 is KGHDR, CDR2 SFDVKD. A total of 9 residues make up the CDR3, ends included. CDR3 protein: CATSGPRSV.

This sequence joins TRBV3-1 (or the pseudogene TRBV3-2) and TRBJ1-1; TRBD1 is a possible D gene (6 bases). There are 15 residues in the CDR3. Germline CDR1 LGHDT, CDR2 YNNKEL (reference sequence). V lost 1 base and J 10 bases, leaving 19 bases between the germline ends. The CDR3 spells CASSQVQGSTLGAFF. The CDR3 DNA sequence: TGTGCCAGCAGCCAAGTCCAGGGGAGCACACTTGGAGCTTTCTTT.

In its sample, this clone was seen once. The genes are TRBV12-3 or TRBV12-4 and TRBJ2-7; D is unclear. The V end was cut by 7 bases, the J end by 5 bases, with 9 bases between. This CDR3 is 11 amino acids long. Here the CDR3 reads CASTLFDEQYF. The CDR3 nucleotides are TGTGCCAGCACCCTCTTCGACGAGCAGTACTTC.

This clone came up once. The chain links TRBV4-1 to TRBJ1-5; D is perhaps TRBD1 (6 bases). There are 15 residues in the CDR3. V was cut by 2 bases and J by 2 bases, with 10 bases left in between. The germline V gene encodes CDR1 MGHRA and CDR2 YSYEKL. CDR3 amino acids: CASSQLRQGNQPQHF. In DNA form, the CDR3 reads TGCGCCAGCAGCCAACTGCGACAGGGCAATCAGCCCCAGCATTTT.

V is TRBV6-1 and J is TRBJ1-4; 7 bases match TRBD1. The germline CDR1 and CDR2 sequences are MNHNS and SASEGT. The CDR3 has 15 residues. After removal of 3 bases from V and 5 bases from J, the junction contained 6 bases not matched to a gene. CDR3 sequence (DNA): TGTGCCAGCAGTGATTGGGGACAGATAAATGAAAAACTGTTTTTT. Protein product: CASSDWGQINEKLFF.

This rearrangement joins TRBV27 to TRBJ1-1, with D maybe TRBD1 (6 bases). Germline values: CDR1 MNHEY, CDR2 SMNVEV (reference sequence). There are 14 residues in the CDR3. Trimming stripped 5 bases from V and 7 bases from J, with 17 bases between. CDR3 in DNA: TGTGCCAGCAGTCCATTAGGGGAGGGGGATGAAGCTTTCTTT. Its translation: CASSPLGEGDEAFF.

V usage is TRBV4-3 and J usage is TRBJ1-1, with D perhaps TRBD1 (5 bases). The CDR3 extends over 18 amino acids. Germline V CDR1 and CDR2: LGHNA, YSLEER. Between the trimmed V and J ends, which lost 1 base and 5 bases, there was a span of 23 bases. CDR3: CASSQGAMGAGQPTEAFF. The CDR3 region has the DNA TGCGCCAGCAGCCAAGGGGCTATGGGCGCGGGGCAGCCGACTGAAGCTTTCTTT.

For the CDR3, the DNA is TGTGCCTGGAGTGAAATAGCCAGTTCACCCCTCCACTTT. Translated, it gives CAWSEIASSPLHF. V usage is TRBV30 and J usage is TRBJ1-6; no definite D call. Germline V gives CDR1 GTSNPN, CDR2 SVGIG (reference sequence). The length of the CDR3 is 13 residues. Between the trimmed V and J ends, which lost 1 base and 9 bases, there was a span of 10 bases.

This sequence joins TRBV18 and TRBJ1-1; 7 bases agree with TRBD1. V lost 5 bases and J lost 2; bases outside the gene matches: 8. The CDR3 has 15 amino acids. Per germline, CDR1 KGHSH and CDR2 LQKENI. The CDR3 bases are TGTGCCAGCTCAGGAGGCGACAGGGATAACACTGAAGCTTTCTTT. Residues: CASSGGDRDNTEAFF.

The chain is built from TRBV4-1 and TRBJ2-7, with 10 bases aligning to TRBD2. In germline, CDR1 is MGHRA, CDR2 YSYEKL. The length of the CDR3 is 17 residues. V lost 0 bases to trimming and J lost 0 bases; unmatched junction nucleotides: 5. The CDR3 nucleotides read TGCGCCAGCAGCCAAGATACAGCGGGGGGGAGCTCCTACGAGCAGTACTTC. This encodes CASSQDTAGGSSYEQYF.

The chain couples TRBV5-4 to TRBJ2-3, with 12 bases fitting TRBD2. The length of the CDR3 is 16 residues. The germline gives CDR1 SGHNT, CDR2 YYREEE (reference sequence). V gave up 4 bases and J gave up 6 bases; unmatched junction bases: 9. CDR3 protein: CASSRASGGESDTQYF. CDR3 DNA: TGTGCCAGCAGCCGAGCTAGCGGGGGGGAATCGGATACGCAGTATTTT.

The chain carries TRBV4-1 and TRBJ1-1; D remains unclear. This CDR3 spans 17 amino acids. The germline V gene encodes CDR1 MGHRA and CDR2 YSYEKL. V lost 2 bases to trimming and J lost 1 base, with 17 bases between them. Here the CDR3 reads CASSQPLRGLKNTEAFF. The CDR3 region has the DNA TGCGCCAGCAGCCAACCCCTCCGAGGACTTAAGAACACTGAAGCTTTCTTT.

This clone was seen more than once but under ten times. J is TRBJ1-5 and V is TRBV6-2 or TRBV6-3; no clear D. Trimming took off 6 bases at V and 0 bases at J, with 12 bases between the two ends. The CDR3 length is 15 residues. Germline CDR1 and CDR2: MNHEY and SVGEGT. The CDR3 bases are TGTGCCAGCAGCCGAGGGTTGGGTAGCAATCAGCCCCAGCATTTT. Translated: CASSRGLGSNQPQHF.

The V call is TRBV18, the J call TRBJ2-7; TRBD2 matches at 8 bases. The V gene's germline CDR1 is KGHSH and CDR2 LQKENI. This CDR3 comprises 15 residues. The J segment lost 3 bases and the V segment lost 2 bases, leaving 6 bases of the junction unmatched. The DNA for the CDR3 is TGTGCCAGCTCACCAATCGAGCGGGGGATCTACGAGCAGTACTTC. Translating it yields CASSPIERGIYEQYF. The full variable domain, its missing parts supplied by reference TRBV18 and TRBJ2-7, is NAGVMQNPRHLVRRRGQEARLRCSPMKGHSHVYWYRQLPEEGLKFMVYLQKENIIDESGMPKERFSAEFPKEGPSILRIQQVVRGDSAAYFCASSPIERGIYEQYFGPGTRLTVT.